This T cell receptor (beta chain) was recorded in a study of T-cell reconstitution after alpha-beta-depleted transplantation in children. Library preparation (for TCRbeta) was performed with unique molecular identifiers. Using its own MiXCR run on the PCR reads, TCRdb lists one record per CDR3 protein. This sample carries roughly 490,000 distinct CDR3 sequences, about an eighth of them seen once, and the ten largest clones take 12% to 15%. This CDR3 is built from 15 residues. This sequence originates from a female patient between 2 and 15 years old who had a stem cell transplant for aplastic anemia, so the T cells may come from the graft donor. The sample was PBMCs, mostly from graft donor cells, taken 180 days after TCRalphabeta/CD19-depleted stem cell transplant. The chain has TRBV21-1 and TRBJ1-1; the D call of TRBD1 is as the table states it, not checked on the DNA. TRBV21-1 is flagged as a pseudogene. The CDR3 DNA follows: TGTGCCAGCAGCCCCCCAGGGGAGGTATGCGCGGGAGCTTTCTTT. This translates into CASSPPGEVCAGAFF.